The 5 T cell receptor beta chains below come from one sample, sequenced in a study of cytomegalovirus exposure and HLA in healthy donors. Amplification used 60 Vbeta primers and 13 Jbeta primers. Assay: immunoSEQ multiplex PCR; the TCRdb copy retains only in-frame clones and omits some. In the table there are around 190,000 clones, roughly 72% of which are singletons. The sequencing input was PBMCs. The receptors were sampled from a man aged 25-40 years in good health and CMV-seronegative.

The chain employs TRBV28 and TRBJ2-3, with 10 bases matching TRBD1. The length of the CDR3 is 14 residues. The J segment lost 4 bases and the V segment lost 6 bases, leaving 4 bases of the junction unmatched. CDR1 and CDR2 from the germline V gene are MDHEN and SYDVKM. CDR3 loop: CASSGTGDADTQYF. The CDR3 nucleotides read TGTGCCAGCAGCGGGACAGGGGACGCAGATACGCAGTATTTT.

The V gene is TRBV5-1, the J gene TRBJ2-3, with 7 nucleotides matching TRBD1. The CDR3 covers 16 residues. Germline V gene data show CDR1 as SGHRS and CDR2 as YFSETQ. V shed 5 bases and J 1 base; nucleotides not matched to a gene: 10. CDR3 loop: CASSRTGAFGTDTQYF. CDR3 coding DNA: TGCGCCAGCAGTAGAACAGGGGCATTTGGCACAGATACGCAGTATTTT.

The V call is TRBV21-1, the J call TRBJ1-2. TRBV21-1 is tagged as a pseudogene. The CDR3 is 14 residues long. The CDR3 spells CASSKAGEDYGYTF. CDR3 in DNA: TGTGCCAGCAGCAAAGCGGGTGAGGACTATGGCTACACCTTC.

The chain carries TRBV4-1 and TRBJ2-7; D is perhaps TRBD1 (5 bases). CDR1 is MGHRA and CDR2 is YSYEKL in the germline V gene. The length of the CDR3 is 13 residues. V lost 1 base and J 5 bases, leaving 9 bases between the germline ends. Written as DNA, the CDR3 is TGCGCCAGCAGCCAAGTAGGGGTACACGAGCAGTACTTC. It codes for CASSQVGVHEQYF.

This clone appeared once. V usage is TRBV28 and J usage is TRBJ2-7; D unclear. The CDR3 is made up of 11 amino acids. The germline V gene has CDR1 MDHEN and CDR2 SYDVKM. Trimming cost V 3 bases and J 3 bases, with 3 bases left between them. CDR3 sequence: CASSFLYEQYF. DNA for the CDR3: TGTGCCAGCAGTTTTCTCTACGAGCAGTACTTC. The whole variable domain, remainder taken from reference TRBV28 and TRBJ2-7, is DVKVTQSSRYLVKRTGEKVFLECVQDMDHENMFWYRQDPGLGLRLIYFSYDVKMKEKGDIPEGYSVSREKKERFSLILESASTNQTSMYLCASSFLYEQYFGPGTRLTVT.